A single sample gave rise to the 22 T cell receptor beta chains below, sequenced in a study of CD8 T cells in ankylosing spondylitis. Via MiXCR, TCRdb re-called the 5' RACE reads, giving one row per CDR3 protein. Among 10,000 to 15,000 distinct CDR3 sequences listed, 2.8% were seen once. Sequencing was carried out using blood, either unsorted or a sorted T cell fraction (not recorded which). The receptors were sampled from a male donor with ankylosing spondylitis or in good health (not recorded which).

This clonotype is medium-sized (0.01 to 0.1%). The genes are TRBV9 and TRBJ2-3, with 10 bases that match TRBD2. Germline lookup yields CDR1 SGDLS and CDR2 YYNGEE. Trimming cost V 4 bases and J 1 base; bases outside gene matches: 9. The CDR3 contains 17 residues. CDR3 residues: CASSKSSGGAGTDTQYF. CDR3 nucleotides: TGTGCCAGCAGCAAGTCGAGCGGGGGGGCCGGCACAGATACGCAGTATTTT.

This clonotype showed up many times. This chain uses TRBV9 with TRBJ2-1, with 12 bases fitting TRBD2. Germline-derived CDR1 and CDR2 are SGDLS and YYNGEE. The CDR3 runs to 15 residues. Trimming took 4 bases from V and 9 from J; bases not matched to a gene: 8. In DNA form, the CDR3 reads TGTGCCAGCAGCCCCCGGACTAGCGGGACGGGTGAGCAGTTCTTC. Encoded protein: CASSPRTSGTGEQFF.

In its sample, this clonotype was seen many times. The V and J genes are TRBV9 and TRBJ2-2, with D maybe TRBD2 (5 bases). V gave up 0 bases and J gave up 1 base, with 10 bases separating them. Germline V gene lookup returns CDR1 SGDLS and CDR2 YYNGEE. CDR3 length equals 16 residues. In DNA form, the CDR3 reads TGTGCCAGCAGCGTAGTCCGGGGTTGGAACACCGGGGAGCTGTTTTTT. Amino acid sequence: CASSVVRGWNTGELFF.

By sample share, this clonotype is medium-sized (0.01 to 0.1%). This chain joins TRBV9 and TRBJ2-2; D is unresolved. CDR1 is SGDLS and CDR2 is YYNGEE in the germline V gene. The CDR3 consists of 15 residues. V lost 0 bases and J 3 bases, leaving 9 bases between the germline ends. CDR3 bases: TGTGCCAGCAGCGTAGAAGGGTTACACACCGGGGAGCTGTTTTTT. This sequence encodes CASSVEGLHTGELFF.

This clonotype was seen repeatedly, ten times or more. The V and J genes are TRBV9 and TRBJ2-3; 9 nucleotides align to TRBD1. The germline V gene encodes CDR1 SGDLS and CDR2 YYNGEE. Unmatched junction bases numbered 3, after V lost 3 bases and J lost 4 bases. The CDR3 covers 14 residues. The CDR3 loop is CASSARTGADTQYF. DNA for the CDR3: TGTGCCAGCAGCGCCAGGACAGGGGCAGATACGCAGTATTTT.

This clonotype was detected many times. This chain connects TRBV27 to TRBJ1-2; no clear D gene. The CDR3 consists of 10 residues. CDR1 and CDR2 (germline): MNHEY, SMNVEV (reference sequence). V shed 7 bases and J shed 4 bases, with 4 bases lying between them. The CDR3 here is CASIAYGYTF. In nucleotides, the CDR3 is TGTGCCAGCATTGCCTATGGCTACACCTTC.

This clonotype occurred many times. The J gene is TRBJ2-2, the V gene TRBV9; no clear D. The CDR3 runs 15 residues. The V end lost 4 bases, the J end lost 0 bases, and 10 bases lay between the germline ends. In germline, CDR1 is SGDLS, CDR2 YYNGEE. The CDR3 coding sequence is TGTGCCAGCAGCCCCCGGCAGACGAACACCGGGGAGCTGTTTTTT. Amino acid sequence: CASSPRQTNTGELFF.

This clonotype showed up many times. This chain uses TRBV9 with TRBJ2-7; the D is unclear. Germline loops: CDR1 SGDLS, CDR2 YYNGEE. The V end was cut by 0 bases, the J end by 2 bases, with 6 bases between. This CDR3 has 13 residues. CDR3 amino acids: CASSVGSTYEQYF. CDR3 DNA sequence: TGTGCCAGCAGCGTAGGGTCGACCTACGAGCAGTACTTC.

By share, this clonotype ranks as medium-sized. The chain combines TRBV9 with TRBJ1-4; D unclear. Deletions cut 1 base from V and 4 bases from J, with 5 bases between. The CDR3 runs 13 residues. Germline CDR1 is SGDLS and CDR2 is YYNGEE. The CDR3 is CASSVQVNEKLFF. The CDR3 nucleotides read TGTGCCAGCAGCGTACAGGTTAATGAAAAACTGTTTTTT.

This clonotype was found many times. V and J are TRBV9 and TRBJ1-1, with no clear D. Germline V CDR1 and CDR2: SGDLS, YYNGEE. The CDR3 has 14 amino acids. V was cut by 0 bases and J by 2 bases, with 8 bases left in between. The CDR3 loop is CASSVGYTNTEAFF. The CDR3 DNA is TGTGCCAGCAGCGTAGGATACACCAACACTGAAGCTTTCTTT.

At least ten counts were recorded for this clonotype. The chain is built from TRBV9 and TRBJ1-5, with D unclear. The germline V gene encodes CDR1 SGDLS and CDR2 YYNGEE. This CDR3 region has 15 residues. V was pared by 4 bases and J by 1 base, with 12 bases between. CDR3 in DNA: TGTGCCAGCAGCCCCTCCCTTAACAGCAATCAGCCCCAGCATTTT. Translated, it gives CASSPSLNSNQPQHF.

This clonotype has at least ten counts. The rearrangement links TRBV9 to TRBJ1-3, with unresolved D. Germline values: CDR1 SGDLS, CDR2 YYNGEE. The V and J ends lost 2 bases and 7 bases respectively, with 13 bases between them. CDR3 length: 14 residues. CDR3 DNA sequence: TGTGCCAGCAGCGTTGGACGAGTGGGGAACACCATATATTTT. Translation gives CASSVGRVGNTIYF.

This clonotype was seen repeatedly, ten times or more. The V call is TRBV9, the J call TRBJ1-1; D is unresolved. CDR1 is SGDLS and CDR2 is YYNGEE in the germline V gene. Trimming left V 4 bases short and J 1 base short, with 14 bases between. The CDR3 is 15 residues long. The CDR3 DNA is TGTGCCAGCAGCCGATTACTTGGATCGAACACTGAAGCTTTCTTT. It encodes CASSRLLGSNTEAFF.

This clonotype was detected many times. The chain carries TRBV20-1 and TRBJ2-1; TRBD2 matches at 9 bases. This CDR3 contains 15 residues. The germline V gene has CDR1 DFQATT and CDR2 SNEGSKA (reference sequence). The CDR3 nucleotides are TGCAGGACTTTTAGCGGGAGTCTTTGTCCGGGGGAGCAGTTCTTC. Amino acid sequence: CRTFSGSLCPGEQFF.

This clonotype was found many times. CDR3 bases: TGTGCCAGCAGCGTAGGGGGGACAGGGAACACTGAAGCTTTCTTT. Its protein product is CASSVGGTGNTEAFF. V and J are TRBV9 and TRBJ1-1; 8 nucleotides line up with TRBD1. J lost 1 base, V lost 0 bases, and 2 bases had no gene match. Germline CDR1 and CDR2: SGDLS and YYNGEE. The CDR3 totals 15 residues.

This clonotype has ten or more counts. V and J are TRBV9 and TRBJ1-2, with D possibly matching TRBD1 (5 bases). This CDR3 contains 15 residues. The germline gives CDR1 SGDLS, CDR2 YYNGEE. V gave up 2 bases and J gave up 0 bases, with 11 bases separating them. CDR3 region: CASSVGARPNYGYTF. The DNA of the CDR3 is TGTGCCAGCAGCGTTGGGGCCAGACCTAACTATGGCTACACCTTC.

This clonotype was seen many times. V usage is TRBV9 and J usage is TRBJ2-7, with TRBD1 identical over 7 bases. Per germline, CDR1 SGDLS and CDR2 YYNGEE. Unmatched junction bases numbered 10, after V lost 0 bases and J lost 7 bases. This CDR3 has 15 amino acids. CDR3 coding DNA: TGTGCCAGCAGCGTAGGAGTACAGGGGCACGAGGAGCAGTACTTC. It yields the protein CASSVGVQGHEEQYF.

This clonotype is labeled as medium-sized. This CDR3 reads CASGRGRNYEQYF. The CDR3 coding sequence is TGTGCCAGCGGCCGAGGAAGAAACTACGAGCAGTACTTC. This chain links TRBV9 with TRBJ2-7; D not resolved. The CDR3 has 13 residues. CDR1 and CDR2 from the germline V gene are SGDLS and YYNGEE. Trimming took 7 bases from V and 3 from J, leaving 14 bases between them.

This clonotype was seen at least ten times. The chain employs TRBV9 and TRBJ1-6; D remains ambiguous. CDR3 length: 15 amino acids. Germline lookup yields CDR1 SGDLS and CDR2 YYNGEE. V was shortened by 0 bases and J by 7 bases, with 11 bases between the two germline ends. The CDR3 spells CASSVDGDKNSPLHF. Written as DNA, the CDR3 is TGTGCCAGCAGCGTAGACGGGGATAAAAATTCACCCCTCCACTTT.

This clonotype showed up many times. V usage is TRBV9 and J usage is TRBJ2-5; 7 bases agree with TRBD1. V trimming: 0 bases; J trimming: 2 bases; junction bases outside the gene matches: 10. The CDR3 is made up of 17 amino acids. CDR1 is SGDLS and CDR2 is YYNGEE in the germline V gene. The CDR3 spells CASSVGATGRRQETQYF. The CDR3 DNA reads as TGTGCCAGCAGCGTAGGGGCGACAGGGAGAAGGCAAGAGACCCAGTACTTC.

This clonotype occurred many times. J is TRBJ1-1 and V is TRBV9; the match to TRBD1 covers 8 bases. The ends lost 3 bases at V and 2 bases at J; junction bases unmatched: 9. Germline CDR1 SGDLS, CDR2 YYNGEE. This CDR3 contains 16 residues. The CDR3: CASSGAGGLGNTEAFF. CDR3 nucleotide sequence: TGTGCCAGCAGCGGTGCAGGGGGCCTTGGAAACACTGAAGCTTTCTTT.

This clonotype was counted many times. The rearrangement uses TRBV9 and TRBJ1-5; D unclear. V dropped 0 bases and J dropped 7 bases, with 8 bases sitting between them. Germline CDR1 and CDR2: SGDLS and YYNGEE. The CDR3 contains 13 residues. In DNA form, the CDR3 reads TGTGCCAGCAGCGTAGGAGAGAGGCAGCCCCAGCATTTT. Protein product: CASSVGERQPQHF.